These T cell receptor beta chains were read from a single sample in a study of shared clonotypes between healthy human individuals. Only in-frame clones appear in the TCRdb table, and some are missing; sequencing was by immunoSEQ multiplex PCR. Of over 2 million clones in the sample, around 90% were seen once. The specimen sequenced was naive CD4+ T cells from PBMCs. The receptor set was obtained from a man in his late teens or twenties in good health. Some clones in this sample may be carry-over from other donors' samples. Each CDR3 is given with its conserved first and last residue. D genes are given only for firm matches. Not every row has a clone size; where given, it reads once, few, many or a size class.

V gene: TRBV21-1
J gene: TRBJ1-2
D gene: -
clone size: -
CDR3 protein: CASSRASGGYGYTF
CDR3 DNA: TGTGCCAGCAGCCGCGCCTCAGGGGGTTACGGCTACACCTTC

V gene: TRBV29-1
J gene: TRBJ2-1
D gene: TRBD1
clone size: -
CDR3 protein: CSVRTGLIEQFF
CDR3 DNA: TGCAGCGTTCGGACAGGGCTGATTGAGCAGTTCTTC

V gene: TRBV4-1
J gene: TRBJ2-7
D gene: -
clone size: -
CDR3 protein: CASSPRASGPSSYEQYF
CDR3 DNA: TGCGCCAGCAGCCCCAGGGCCAGTGGTCCCAGCTCCTACGAGCAGTACTTC

V gene: TRBV29-1
J gene: TRBJ1-4
D gene: -
clone size: -
CDR3 protein: CSVFDSATNEKLFF
CDR3 DNA: TGCAGCGTATTCGACAGTGCAACTAATGAAAAACTGTTTTTT

V gene: TRBV5-4
J gene: TRBJ2-7
D gene: -
clone size: -
CDR3 protein: CASSVGTTGVPYEQYF
CDR3 DNA: TGTGCCAGCAGCGTAGGAACGACAGGCGTTCCCTACGAGCAGTACTTC

V gene: TRBV30
J gene: TRBJ2-2
D gene: TRBD1
clone size: -
CDR3 protein: CAWSVPGQGYTGELFF
CDR3 DNA: TGTGCCTGGAGCGTACCGGGACAGGGCTACACCGGGGAGCTGTTTTTT

V gene: TRBV4-3
J gene: TRBJ2-3
D gene: TRBD2
clone size: -
CDR3 protein: CASSQAAGEYHTQYF
CDR3 DNA: TGCGCCAGCAGCCAAGCGGCGGGAGAGTATCATACGCAGTATTTT

V gene: TRBV5-4
J gene: TRBJ2-1
D gene: TRBD2
clone size: -
CDR3 protein: CASSLWGLAGPRGQFF
CDR3 DNA: TGTGCCAGCAGCTTGTGGGGACTAGCGGGCCCCCGGGGGCAGTTCTTC

V gene: TRBV25-1
J gene: TRBJ2-7
D gene: TRBD2
clone size: -
CDR3 protein: CASSVRTSGAYEQYF
CDR3 DNA: TGTGCCAGCAGTGTTCGGACTAGCGGGGCCTACGAGCAGTACTTC

V gene: TRBV5-1
J gene: TRBJ2-3
D gene: TRBD2
clone size: -
CDR3 protein: CASSWGLAGGTDTQYF
CDR3 DNA: TGCGCCAGCAGCTGGGGACTAGCGGGAGGCACAGATACGCAGTATTTT

V gene: TRBV19
J gene: TRBJ1-5
D gene: TRBD1
clone size: -
CDR3 protein: CASSIARTGITQPQHF
CDR3 DNA: TGTGCCAGTAGTATAGCCCGGACAGGGATAACTCAGCCCCAGCATTTT

V gene: TRBV7-8
J gene: TRBJ2-5
D gene: TRBD1
clone size: -
CDR3 protein: CASSIGTAQETQYF
CDR3 DNA: TGTGCCAGCAGCATTGGGACAGCTCAAGAGACCCAGTACTTC

V gene: TRBV28
J gene: TRBJ1-4
D gene: -
clone size: -
CDR3 protein: CASSPGWGRGEKLFF
CDR3 DNA: TGTGCCAGCTCACCTGGGTGGGGGAGGGGAGAAAAACTGTTTTTT

V gene: TRBV2
J gene: TRBJ2-1
D gene: -
clone size: once
CDR3 protein: CASSPRSGTYNEQFF
CDR3 DNA: TGTGCCAGCAGCCCCCGGTCGGGGACTTACAATGAGCAGTTCTTC

V gene: TRBV28
J gene: TRBJ1-1
D gene: TRBD1
clone size: -
CDR3 protein: CASSSVDRVRNTEAFF
CDR3 DNA: TGTGCCAGCAGTTCGGTGGACAGGGTTCGGAACACTGAAGCTTTCTTT

V gene: TRBV28
J gene: TRBJ2-7
D gene: -
clone size: once
CDR3 protein: CASRLRQSYVEQYF
CDR3 DNA: TGTGCCAGCAGACTCAGACAGAGCTACGTAGAGCAGTACTTC

V gene: TRBV5-1
J gene: TRBJ1-2
D gene: -
clone size: -
CDR3 protein: CASTAGGEPSMGYTF
CDR3 DNA: TGCGCCAGCACGGCAGGCGGCGAGCCTTCTATGGGCTACACCTTC

V gene: TRBV19
J gene: TRBJ1-1
D gene: -
clone size: -
CDR3 protein: CASSMTVVNTEAFF
CDR3 DNA: TGTGCCAGTAGTATGACGGTGGTGAACACTGAAGCTTTCTTT

V gene: TRBV29-1
J gene: TRBJ2-2
D gene: -
clone size: -
CDR3 protein: CSVYRDQNTGELFF
CDR3 DNA: TGCAGCGTCTACCGGGACCAGAACACCGGGGAGCTGTTTTTT

V gene: TRBV28
J gene: TRBJ2-7
D gene: TRBD1
clone size: -
CDR3 protein: CASDRGGNEQYF
CDR3 DNA: TGTGCCAGCGACAGGGGAGGCAACGAGCAGTACTTC

V gene: TRBV6-5
J gene: TRBJ1-1
D gene: -
clone size: few
CDR3 protein: CASSRRNTEAFF
CDR3 DNA: TGTGCCAGCAGCCGGAGGAACACTGAAGCTTTCTTT

V gene: TRBV7-2
J gene: TRBJ2-4
D gene: -
clone size: -
CDR3 protein: CASSRSGQIQNIQYF
CDR3 DNA: TGTGCCAGCAGCCGGTCAGGGCAGATACAAAACATTCAGTACTTC

V gene: TRBV28
J gene: TRBJ2-5
D gene: -
clone size: -
CDR3 protein: CASSPDRQETQYF
CDR3 DNA: TGTGCCAGCAGCCCCGACCGGCAGGAGACCCAGTACTTC

V gene: TRBV7-3
J gene: TRBJ2-2
D gene: -
clone size: -
CDR3 protein: CASSLRAVNPGELFF
CDR3 DNA: TGTGCCAGCAGCTTAAGGGCAGTTAACCCCGGGGAGCTGTTTTTT

V gene: TRBV18
J gene: TRBJ2-7
D gene: -
clone size: -
CDR3 protein: CASSKETAKTYEQYF
CDR3 DNA: TGTGCCAGCTCAAAAGAGACAGCTAAGACCTACGAGCAGTACTTC

V gene: TRBV27
J gene: TRBJ2-2
D gene: -
clone size: once
CDR3 protein: CASSYQVNTGELFF
CDR3 DNA: TGTGCCAGCAGTTACCAAGTAAACACCGGGGAGCTGTTTTTT

V gene: TRBV15
J gene: TRBJ2-7
D gene: -
clone size: -
CDR3 protein: CATSRASSAREQYF
CDR3 DNA: TGTGCCACCAGCAGAGCGTCTAGCGCGAGGGAGCAGTACTTC

V gene: TRBV29-1
J gene: TRBJ2-3
D gene: -
clone size: once
CDR3 protein: CSVISVSDTQYF
CDR3 DNA: TGCAGCGTCATTTCAGTGTCTGATACGCAGTATTTT

V gene: TRBV28
J gene: TRBJ1-4
D gene: TRBD1
clone size: -
CDR3 protein: CASSHRTGGKTNEKLFF
CDR3 DNA: TGTGCCAGCAGTCACCGGACAGGGGGGAAAACTAATGAAAAACTGTTTTTT